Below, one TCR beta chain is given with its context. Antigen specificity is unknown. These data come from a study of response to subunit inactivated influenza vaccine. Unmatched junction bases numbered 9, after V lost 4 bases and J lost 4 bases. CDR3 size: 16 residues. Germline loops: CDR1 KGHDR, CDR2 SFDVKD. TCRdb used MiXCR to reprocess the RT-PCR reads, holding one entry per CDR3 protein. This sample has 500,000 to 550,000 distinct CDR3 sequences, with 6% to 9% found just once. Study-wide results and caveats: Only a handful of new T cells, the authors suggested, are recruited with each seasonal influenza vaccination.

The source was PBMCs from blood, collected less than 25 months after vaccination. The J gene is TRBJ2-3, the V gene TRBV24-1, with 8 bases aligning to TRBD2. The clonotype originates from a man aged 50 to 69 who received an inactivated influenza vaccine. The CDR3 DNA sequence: TGTGCCACCAGTGACCTACGGAGCGGGAGAGCAGATACGCAGTATTTT. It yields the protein CATSDLRSGRADTQYF.